This is a list of T cell receptor beta chains from one sample in a study of T cell responses to AZD1222 COVID-19 vaccine. Assay: immunoSEQ multiplex PCR; the TCRdb copy retains only in-frame clones and omits some. The table includes 150,000 to 200,000 clones, about 93% detected once. The sequenced sample was peripheral blood, obtained 28 days after the second dose of the MenACWY control vaccine. The receptors were sampled from an adult who received the MenACWY meningococcal vaccine as a control. Each CDR3 is given with its conserved first and last residue. A D gene is named only where the DNA matches it firmly. Rows give clone size only sometimes, using once, few, many, or a class for an expanded clone.

d_call | j_call | v_call | clone_size | cdr3_aa
- | TRBJ1-1 | TRBV5-5 | - | CASSLSLNWAFF
TRBD2 | TRBJ2-4 | TRBV3-1/TRBV3-2 | - | CASTSGENIQYF
- | TRBJ2-1 | TRBV19 | - | CASSSTRSSYNEQFF
- | TRBJ1-6 | TRBV28 | - | CASGNSPLHF
- | TRBJ1-4 | TRBV9 | - | CASSPGQGELFF
- | TRBJ1-2 | TRBV4-2 | - | CASSQASGSNYYGYTF
- | TRBJ1-3 | TRBV28 | - | CASSLYPGSGNTIYF
- | TRBJ2-7 | TRBV10-3 | - | CAISAPQGKTYEQYF
- | TRBJ1-4 | TRBV7-9 | - | CASSLVGYEKLFF
- | TRBJ1-2 | TRBV28 | - | CASLRRVFTSNYGYTF
- | TRBJ1-5 | TRBV6-5 | once | CASSQDGYNQPQHF
TRBD2 | TRBJ2-7 | TRBV27 | - | CASSLASGGATYEQYF
- | TRBJ1-2 | TRBV3-1/TRBV3-2 | once | CASSQGSWVWSPYGYTF
TRBD1 | TRBJ1-1 | TRBV27 | - | CASSLTGPGAAFF
- | TRBJ1-1 | TRBV3-1/TRBV3-2 | - | CASSRGNTEAFF
TRBD1 | TRBJ1-6 | TRBV4-3 | - | CASSQSGTGNSPLHF
- | TRBJ1-2 | TRBV7-2 | - | CASSLSVYGYTF
- | TRBJ2-3 | TRBV19 | - | CASLVGGTDTQYF
- | TRBJ2-2 | TRBV14 | - | CASSQLAGTGELFF
- | TRBJ2-7 | TRBV5-8 | - | CASSRWSVAYEQYF
TRBD1 | TRBJ1-2 | TRBV19 | - | CASSVDRGRNGYTF
TRBD1 | TRBJ2-7 | TRBV15 | - | CATSRGTGDYEQYF
TRBD1 | TRBJ1-1 | TRBV7-9 | - | CASSPTRSGTGVNTEAFF
- | TRBJ1-2 | TRBV7-8 | - | CASSFNPGHYGYTF
TRBD1 | TRBJ1-5 | TRBV6-5 | - | CASSQGGLGQPQHF
TRBD1 | TRBJ1-2 | TRBV6-2/TRBV6-3 | - | CASSYRQGESGYTF
TRBD2 | TRBJ2-1 | TRBV2 | - | CASRWSGGANEQFF
- | TRBJ1-5 | TRBV29-1 | once | CSVLTSDGNQPQHF
TRBD1 | TRBJ1-1 | TRBV19 | - | CASSTQWTGNTEAFF
- | TRBJ1-6 | TRBV5-4 | once | CASPSWEGSEGNSPLHF
- | TRBJ1-4 | TRBV6-5 | - | CASSSTVTNEKLFF
TRBD1 | TRBJ1-2 | TRBV2 | - | CASTGQGIPGSGYTF
TRBD1 | TRBJ1-1 | TRBV6-2/TRBV6-3 | - | CASSLRTGTGVNTEAFF
- | TRBJ2-7 | TRBV2 | - | CASRPGLPLTLSYEQYF
- | TRBJ2-7 | TRBV21-1 | once | CASSKAPDRGDYEQYF
- | TRBJ1-6 | TRBV12-5 | few | CASGLEQNSPLHF
TRBD1 | TRBJ1-2 | TRBV27 | - | CASSTGQGHYGYTF
- | TRBJ1-2 | TRBV6-5 | - | CASSYSGGGYTF
- | TRBJ1-1 | TRBV11-2 | - | CASSARTRGNTEAFF
- | TRBJ1-2 | TRBV19 | - | CASNAGHPNYGYTF
- | TRBJ2-7 | TRBV9 | - | CASSLGAGTYEQYF
TRBD1 | TRBJ2-7 | TRBV7-6 | - | CASSPGQGGQYF